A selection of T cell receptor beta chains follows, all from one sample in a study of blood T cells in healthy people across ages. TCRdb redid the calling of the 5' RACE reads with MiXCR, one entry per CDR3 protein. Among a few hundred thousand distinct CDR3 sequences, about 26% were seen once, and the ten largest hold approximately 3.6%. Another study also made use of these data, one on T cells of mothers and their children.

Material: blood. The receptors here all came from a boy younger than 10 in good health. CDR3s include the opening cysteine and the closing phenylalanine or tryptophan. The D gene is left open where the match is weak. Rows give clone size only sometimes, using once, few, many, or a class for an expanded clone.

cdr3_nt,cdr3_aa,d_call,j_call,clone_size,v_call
TGTGCCAGCAGCGACCAGGGAGTCTATGGCTACACCTTC,CASSDQGVYGYTF,.,TRBJ1-2,.,TRBV9
TGTGCCAGCAGCTTAGCGGACGTCTCTAATGAAAAACTGTTTTTT,CASSLADVSNEKLFF,.,TRBJ1-4,few,TRBV7-9
TGCAGTGCTCGGACAGGGACCAACGAGCAGTACTTC,CSARTGTNEQYF,TRBD1,TRBJ2-7,few,TRBV20-1
TGCGCCAGCAGCTTGAACCCGGAGAACACTGAGGCTTTCTTT,CASSLNPENTEAFF,.,TRBJ1-1,.,TRBV5-1
TGCAGTGCTAGAGCGGGACAGGGGAGGGGCAATGAGCAGTTCTTC,CSARAGQGRGNEQFF,TRBD1,TRBJ2-1,.,TRBV20-1
TGTGCCTGGAGTCTGACAACGAATAACTATGGCTACACCTTC,CAWSLTTNNYGYTF,.,TRBJ1-2,.,TRBV30
TGCAGCGTGGCTACCTACGAGCAGTACTTC,CSVATYEQYF,.,TRBJ2-7,few,TRBV29-1
TGCGCCAGCAGCTTGGCCCGTACCCACTCCTACGAGCAGTACTTC,CASSLARTHSYEQYF,.,TRBJ2-7,.,TRBV5-1
TGTGCCAGTCTCGGGGCAGCGGAGACCCAGTACTTC,CASLGAAETQYF,.,TRBJ2-5,.,TRBV19
TGTGCCTGGCGGACGGTGAACACTGAAGCTTTCTTT,CAWRTVNTEAFF,.,TRBJ1-1,few,TRBV30